This is a list of T cell receptor beta chains from one sample in a study of blood T cell repertoires in COVID-19. This table comes from immunoSEQ multiplex PCR, and its TCRdb copy is limited to in-frame clones, with some not included. The data hold 160,000 or so clones, with 65% to 85% observed a single time. The sample was peripheral blood. All receptors come from a woman aged 80 or older with acute or convalescent COVID-19. The CDR3 runs from the conserved cysteine through the conserved F or W. The D gene is left open where the match is weak. Clone sizes are given selectively: once, few, many, or a class where the clone is expanded.

v_call,clone_size,d_call,j_call,cdr3_aa,cdr3_nt
TRBV4-1,many,NA,TRBJ2-1,CASSQLGLLGHINEQFF,TGCGCCAGCAGCCAATTGGGTCTCTTGGGACACATCAATGAGCAGTTCTTC
TRBV6-1,NA,TRBD2,TRBJ2-3,CASSDTLAGGTDTQYF,TGTGCCAGCAGTGACACACTAGCGGGAGGGACAGATACGCAGTATTTT
TRBV5-4,NA,NA,TRBJ2-5,CASSYTGSRETQYF,TGTGCCAGCAGCTACACAGGTTCGAGAGAGACCCAGTACTTC
TRBV19,NA,NA,TRBJ2-7,CASSIIASSYEQYF,TGTGCCAGTAGTATAATAGCCAGCTCCTACGAGCAGTACTTC
TRBV6-5,few,TRBD1,TRBJ2-1,CASSYRRDRNEQFF,TGTGCCAGCAGTTACAGGCGGGACAGGAATGAGCAGTTCTTC
TRBV5-1,NA,TRBD2,TRBJ2-5,CASSRYSGGEGETQYF,TGCGCCAGCAGCCGCTACAGTGGGGGGGAGGGGGAGACCCAGTACTTC
TRBV19,NA,NA,TRBJ2-3,CASSIDPPDRTLSTDTQYF,TGTGCCAGTAGTATAGACCCCCCGGACAGAACCCTTAGCACAGATACGCAGTATTTT
TRBV5-1,NA,NA,TRBJ2-3,CASSQNALTDTQYF,TGCGCCAGCTCCCAGAATGCCCTCACAGATACGCAGTATTTT
TRBV7-8,NA,TRBD1,TRBJ2-7,CASSSPGQGTYEQYF,TGTGCCAGCAGCTCGCCGGGACAGGGGACCTACGAGCAGTACTTC
TRBV5-4,NA,NA,TRBJ2-1,CASSLVLRGAGDEQFF,TGTGCCAGCAGCTTGGTACTCCGGGGGGCCGGGGATGAGCAGTTCTTC
TRBV6-5,NA,NA,TRBJ1-1,CASSSSTEAFF,TGTGCCAGCAGTAGCTCAACTGAAGCTTTCTTT
TRBV29-1,NA,TRBD1,TRBJ1-1,CSVEVGQGRRNTEAFF,TGCAGCGTTGAAGTGGGACAGGGGCGAAGGAACACTGAAGCTTTCTTT
TRBV12-3/TRBV12-4,NA,TRBD1,TRBJ1-6,CATQGASSPLHF,TGTGCCACCCAGGGGGCAAGTTCACCCCTCCACTTT
TRBV5-1,NA,NA,TRBJ2-1,CASTPMGSDRYNEQFF,TGCGCCAGCACCCCCATGGGAAGCGACAGGTACAATGAGCAGTTCTTC
TRBV27,NA,NA,TRBJ1-2,CASGRGFGGYTF,TGTGCCAGCGGGAGAGGTTTTGGAGGCTACACCTTC
TRBV14,NA,NA,TRBJ1-1,CASSQGANTEAFF,TGTGCCAGCAGCCAAGGGGCGAACACTGAAGCTTTCTTT
TRBV19,few,TRBD1,TRBJ1-6,CASSLGQYNSPLHF,TGTGCCAGTAGCCTGGGACAGTATAATTCACCCCTCCACTTT
TRBV28,once,TRBD1,TRBJ1-5,CASRPGQVLKRYSNQPQHF,TGTGCCAGCAGACCTGGACAGGTTCTCAAACGCTATAGCAATCAGCCCCAGCATTTT